This entry describes one T cell receptor beta chain. Its antigen is unidentified. This sample stems from a study of T cells after posttransplantation cyclophosphamide. On the day of bone marrow donation, the related graft donor provided peripheral blood. Overall study findings and caveats: Recipient CMV seropositivity and CMV reactivation strongly tracked TRB clonality. Donor CD8+ memory clones often dominated recipient blood repertoires at later times.

Assay used: immunoSEQ multiplex PCR; TCRdb lists only in-frame clones, some missing. The table has approximately 22,000 clones, 73% seen once; the top ten hold over 0.65%. The CDR3 is 13 residues long. Germline V lookup: CDR1 SNHLY, CDR2 FYNNEI. Trimming removed 5 bases from V and 8 bases from J, with 10 bases in between. This clonotype was sampled from a woman aged 55-75 years in good health, CMV-negative, and a related stem cell transplant donor. The chain has TRBV2 and TRBJ1-6, with a possible D match to TRBD1 (6 bases). Sequencing was carried out using memory CD4+ T cells sorted from PBMCs. The CDR3 DNA sequence: TGTGCCAGCAGTTTGGACAGCTATTCACCCCTCCACTTT. The encoded protein is CASSLDSYSPLHF.